This T cell receptor (beta chain) was captured by sequencing in a study of CD8 T cells in Susac syndrome. V lost 3 bases to trimming and J lost 6 bases, with 7 bases between them. Per germline, CDR1 LNHNV and CDR2 YYDKDF (reference sequence). This CDR3 has 12 residues. Random-hexamer reverse transcription was applied to 0.5 to 1 ug RNA. One entry per CDR3 protein results from TCRdb running MiXCR on the immunoSEQ multiplex PCR reads. The sample includes 250,000 to 300,000 distinct CDR3 sequences, 75% to 90% seen only once; the top ten take under 0.2%. The chain uses TRBV15 and TRBJ2-3, with D hard to call. The sequencing sample was made of CD8+ T cells from PBMCs. The clonotype originates from a human donor with multiple sclerosis. Here the CDR3 DNA reads TGTGCCACCAGCAGTTTCTCGGATACGCAGTATTTT. This sequence encodes CATSSFSDTQYF.